This T cell receptor (beta chain) was recorded in a study of cytomegalovirus exposure and HLA in healthy donors (dated by TCRdb to the late 2010s). Turning to the overall study: An earlier analysis of roughly 570 of the donors reported roughly 300 Gb of sequence data and roughly 120 million unique TCR beta sequences obtained from around 170 million T cells. About 280 gigabases of sequencing data and around 80 million unique TCR sequences made up an early release that covered approximately 700 HLA-typed donors. The genetic ancestry cluster associated with self-reported Caucasian donors included 81% of the roughly 400 genotyped donors. The study aimed to test whether cataloging public T cell receptors could reveal signatures of past pathogen exposure. The study used immunosequencing to profile the T cell repertoires of 600 to 850 subjects and linked those repertoires to cytomegalovirus serostatus. Besides the first cohort of around 670 subjects, a separate validation cohort made up of over 100 different subjects was used. High-throughput TCR immunosequencing, statistical association of individual TCRs with disease status, and machine learning were combined to predict cytomegalovirus infection status. To study patterns of TCR occurrence, a later analysis re-analyzed previously published TCR beta repertoires from 500 to 850 donors and added high-resolution HLA genotyping. Rather than using new phenotypic data, the later analysis identified candidate immune exposures from TCR beta sequences and from how often those sequences occurred across donors. In an earlier analysis of 500 to 650 of the donors, high-throughput TCR beta sequencing was used to judge whether each TCR beta V gene segment behaved as functional or pseudogenic. Donor age, sex, ethnicity and CMV serostatus were collected together with the repertoire data. Genome-wide SNP genotypes for about 65% of the roughly 700 donors were used in a later genetic analysis, which treated that subset as a discovery cohort. All discovery cohort repertoires had been generated on a single sequencing platform. Class I and class II HLA loci were covered by the typing at four-digit resolution. The number of typed donors differed by locus: roughly 629-640 for A, B, C, DRB1 and DQB1; some 500 for DQA1; 600 to 610 for DPA1; and roughly 450 for DPB1. Five DR-DQ haplotypes were treated as single units for association and clustering because of strong linkage in the cohort. Across about 380 genotyped donors of the cohort, an average of roughly 230,000 unique TCR beta nucleotide sequences per donor were sequenced, and roughly 17% of those sequences were non-productive.

General study outcomes and caveats: The authors suggested that the approach could potentially be generalized to other disease states and immunological phenotypes. HLA typing was unavailable for some donors at each locus, so association tests used only the typed subset. Across donors, most TCR sequences were observed very rarely, whereas some public TCRs were present in many individuals. This cohort had only TCR beta chains sequenced, and the lack of alpha or paired-chain data limited which features could be detected. Strong co-occurrence of HLA alleles, especially DR and DQ, made assigning TCR associations to individual alleles difficult. According to a later analysis, TCR association rates differed among HLA loci, with DRB1 alleles showing the most associated TCRs and HLA-C alleles showing the fewest. Immune exposure information for the cohort was limited to CMV serostatus. Some IMGT-functional V segments, including TRBV6-2 and TRBV6-3, could not be told apart with the 87-base-pair reads, so those segments were excluded. According to a later analysis, parvovirus B19, influenza, CMV and Epstein-Barr virus appeared linked to several top co-occurrence clusters. A further reported finding was that TCR beta sequences accurately predicted the HLA-A and HLA-B alleles for most subjects in the first cohort. The study gave a list of about 150 TCR beta chains associated with cytomegalovirus. A later analysis found that most CMV-associated TCR beta chains appeared HLA-restricted, with HLA associations seemingly driven largely by CMV exposure. In a later genetic analysis, fewer N-insertions in productive TCRs were reported among donors in an Asian-associated ancestry cluster than the roughly 700-donor mean. In an earlier analysis of roughly 560 of the donors, most TCR beta V segments were observed in productive rearrangements about 87% or about 30% of the time, broadly matching IMGT annotations. Compared with equally common non-associated chains, HLA-associated TCR beta chains in a later analysis were more clonally expanded and had lower generation probabilities. Linkage disequilibrium might explain the correlated functional status among segregating V segments, but an unknown experimental factor could not be excluded. Three of the identified cytomegalovirus-associated TCR beta chains were confirmed in vitro to be specific for cytomegalovirus antigens. In both the original and validation cohorts, the classifier was reported to diagnose cytomegalovirus status with high specificity and sensitivity. Roughly uniform sequencing depth across donors was assumed in presence/absence analyses, although this assumption may not hold. In a later genetic analysis, a missense DCLRE1C variant was associated with V-gene and J-gene trimming of TCR beta chains, and the association was replicated in an independent cohort. Because counts were too low, seventeen rarely observed V segments, including chromosome 9 orphons, were excluded from the earlier analysis of 587 of the donors. A group of highly shared sequence variants was considered likely to be a technical artifact of the sequencing pipeline. At a false discovery rate of 0.05, a later analysis linked approximately 18,000 TCR beta sequences to specific HLA alleles.

CDR1 and CDR2 were assigned from the germline V gene as MDHEN and SYDVKM. Trimming at the junction amounts to 5 bases on V and 2 bases on J, and the germline ends lie 13 bases apart. The CDR3 covers 15 residues, taking in both the cysteine and the phenylalanine. CDR3 DNA only is kept here, 45 bases in frame from base 1. Library prep was done by the immunoSEQ multiplex PCR assay. For the multiplex PCR, a mixture combining 60 forward primers for TCR Vbeta segments and 13 reverse primers for TCR Jbeta segments was used. A multiplex PCR assay on genomic DNA amplified the CDR3 region of rearranged TCR beta genes. The Illumina HiSeq System was used to sequence the amplified TCR beta libraries as 87-base-pair reads. Per the authors' processing: In a later analysis, tens of millions of unique TCR beta chains were counted across the roughly 610 repertoires, and roughly 11 million of these chains were shared by at least two donors. Raw reads were error-corrected and collapsed into unique sequences by a nearest-neighbor algorithm in which closely related sequences were merged to remove PCR and sequencing errors. Alignment of CDR3 sequences to IMGT reference sequences was used to assign V, D and J gene segments. For a sequence to be retained, at least a six-nucleotide match to both a V gene segment and a J gene segment was required. Rearrangements were called productive when the CDR3 lacked stop codons and stayed in frame with V and J; all others were non-productive. CDR3 was defined by IMGT convention, running from the second conserved V-encoded cysteine to the conserved J-encoded phenylalanine. In an earlier analysis of approximately 500 of the donors, sequences lacking an unambiguous match to a single V gene segment were excluded. An earlier analysis of fewer than 750 of the donors called V segments functional above 56.7% productive rearrangements and segregating when the between-donor standard deviation exceeded 5%. To diagnose cytomegalovirus status from the catalog of TCR beta chain sequences, a statistical classification framework was built. In a later analysis, V and J genes were assigned by comparing TCR nucleotide sequences against IMGT/GENE-DB human TR gene sequences. Using the TCRdist pipeline, a later analysis assigned CDR3 sequences along with most-parsimonious VDJ recombination scenarios. A later analysis defined each TCR beta chain by its CDR3 amino acid sequence plus V-gene family, and excluded reads lacking a unique V-gene family. As a way to deal with suspected cross-contamination and a sequencing artifact, a later analysis dropped nearly 600 nucleotide sequences that were highly shared and had low generation probability. In a later analysis, a clonal expansion index for each public chain was calculated from normalized within-repertoire ranks of inferred template counts. In a later analysis, generation probabilities were computed using a VDJ recombination model fitted to out-of-frame rearrangements, and the results were checked against IGoR. A later analysis scored TCR-TCR, TCR-HLA and TCR-CMV co-occurrence with hypergeometric tests, applying a repertoire-size bias correction to TCR pairs. In a later analysis, false discovery rates were estimated by permuting HLA or CMV assignments 20 times. A later analysis grouped co-occurring TCRs with DBSCAN, adding TCRdist sequence similarity when clustering within HLA-allele-positive subsets. Repertoires with fewer than 30,000 or more than 120,000 public chains were left out of co-occurrence clustering, as were roughly five repertoires with anomalous nucleotide sharing. TCRdb holds this immuneACCESS table with in-frame rearrangements only. Some clones are missing; in checked studies, unresolved V genes explain under half, and the rest has no known cause. V and J calls and clone size are given by that table; D and trimming were obtained from the DNA. For this sample the table gives about 130,000 clones, of which roughly 82% were detected only once. Over 6.5% of the sample rests with the top ten.

The cohort was made up of several hundred healthy bone marrow donors. Cohort members were all nominally healthy when sampled, although unrecorded immune exposures were likely present. The donor tested CMV seronegative and was one of the 352 seronegative cohort members. Every donor gave a peripheral blood sample, and the peripheral blood mononuclear cells from that sample were used for TCR beta sequencing. The Qiagen DNeasy Blood Extraction Kit was used to extract genomic DNA from the blood cell samples. In the case of this clone: The antigen this receptor binds is unknown. Qualities for individual bases were not recorded, and no much larger clone is one base off.

The sequence is built from TRBV28 and TRBJ2-4; tentative D gene TRBD1, with 6 bases matching. Sequencing was performed on PBMCs. The clonotype originates from a man aged 25-45 years in good health and CMV-seronegative. The bases are TGTGCCAGCAGTCCCGCGGACAGTTCCAAAAACATTCAGTACTTC. Translated, it reads CASSPADSSKNIQYF.